The source of this TCR beta chain is a study of blood T cell repertoires in COVID-19. Clinical history as reported by participants underpinned cohort assignment. Using immunoSEQ multiplex PCR, the repertoire was profiled, and TCRdb retains in-frame clones only, with some absent. Among over 300,000 clones listed, around 89% were seen once. The trim removed 5 bases at V and 7 bases at J, leaving 5 bases unmatched. Germline V gene sequence: CDR1 KGHDR, CDR2 SFDVKD. The CDR3 is 14 residues long. The clonotype comes from a woman in her thirties or forties who had recovered from COVID-19. This sequence joins TRBV24-1 and TRBJ1-5; 9 positions agree with TRBD1. The specimen sequenced was PBMCs or T cells enriched from blood (not recorded which). The CDR3 is CATSGDRELQPQHF. The CDR3 DNA sequence: TGTGCCACCAGTGGGGACAGGGAGCTGCAGCCCCAGCATTTT.